This T cell receptor beta chain appears in the sequencing data of a study of T cells in Graves' hyperthyroidism and ophthalmopathy. Findings and caveats of the study: In the blood, most expanded thyroid clonotypes above 0.001 appeared as well.

This clonotype was counted at least ten times. Its antigen is not identified. The V gene's germline CDR1 is KGHSH and CDR2 LQKENI. J lost 0 bases, V lost 6 bases, and 7 bases had no gene match. The CDR3 contains 15 residues. Template material for amplifying TCR beta CDR3 regions consisted of RNA transcripts. HTBI primers drove first-round RT-PCR of the TCR CDR3. TCRdb recomputed calls from the multiplex PCR reads with MiXCR, one row per CDR3 protein. The sample contains about 560,000 distinct CDR3 sequences, 15% to 20% of which appear only once. Input material: blood. The TCR originated in a young woman with Graves' hyperthyroidism. The rearrangement joins TRBV18 to TRBJ1-2; TRBD1 agrees at 7 bases. CDR3 sequence reads: CASSPGTAANYGYTF. In DNA, the CDR3 is TGTGCCAGCTCGCCGGGGACAGCAGCTAACTATGGCTACACCTTC.